This TCR beta chain was identified during a study of blood T cell repertoires in COVID-19. Study overall: The study drew acute and convalescent COVID-19 samples from the United States, Italy and Spain. From T cells, B-cell-depleted T cells, or PBMCs came the material, which was cDNA or gDNA.

CDR1 is LNHDA and CDR2 is SQIVND in the germline V gene (reference sequence). J was trimmed by 7 bases and V by 2 bases; bases with no gene match: 23. CDR3 size: 20 residues. Per the authors' pipeline: Cell counts per sample came from amplifying reference gene primers. The repertoire was sequenced with immunoSEQ multiplex PCR; TCRdb's copy has only in-frame clones and lacks some. V, J and clone size are taken as reported in that table, and D and trimming were inferred from the DNA itself. The sample lists under 95,000 clones, 80% to 90% occurring once. V is TRBV19 and J is TRBJ1-2; 9 nucleotides line up with TRBD1. The sequencing input was peripheral blood. The sequence was collected from a woman of 80 years or more with acute or convalescent COVID-19. The CDR3 sequence: CASSILLAVTTGGPQAGYTF. In DNA, the CDR3 is TGTGCCAGTAGTATACTCCTCGCCGTAACCACAGGGGGCCCCCAGGCTGGCTACACCTTC.